The clone carrying this T cell receptor (beta chain) appeared many times. Antigen specificity is unknown. The sample originates from a study of T-cell reconstitution after alpha-beta-depleted transplantation in children. Germline values: CDR1 SGDLS, CDR2 YYNGEE. CDR3 length: 16 amino acids. V was clipped by 0 bases and J by 8 bases, with 20 bases between them. A TCRbeta library incorporating unique molecular identifiers was prepared. MiXCR was run by TCRdb on the PCR reads, yielding one entry per CDR3 protein. The data contain 90,000 to 130,000 distinct CDR3 sequences, about 6.4% of them singletons. General observations from the study: Diversity and T-cell counts at one year after transplant derived mostly from new T cells. Alpha-beta T cells about two months after transplant reportedly derived from several hundred expanded graft clones. Surviving recipient T cells and thymic progenitors underlay high day-60 TCRbeta diversity in some patients.

The receptor's source is a male patient aged 2 to 10 who had a stem cell transplant for acute lymphoblastic leukemia, so the T cells may come from the graft donor. This rearrangement joins TRBV9 to TRBJ1-2; weak D call: TRBD1 (6 bases). The sample in question was PBMCs, mostly from graft donor cells, obtained 360 days after TCRalphabeta/CD19-depleted stem cell transplant. CDR3 DNA: TGTGCCAGCAGCGTAGTCCCCAGGGGAGGAATGGGAGGCTACACCTTC. Amino acids: CASSVVPRGGMGGYTF.